Here is one T cell receptor (beta chain) with its context. What it binds is not known. The CDR3 runs 15 residues. Between the trimmed V and J ends, which lost 0 bases and 7 bases, there was a span of 19 bases. Germline CDR1 is GTSNPN and CDR2 is SVGIG (reference sequence). This sample was included in a study of T cell responses to AZD1222 COVID-19 vaccine. Investigators merged groups given second doses at roughly 4 or roughly 12 weeks. Study conclusions and caveats: Baseline serology detected seropositivity in only six or seven AZD1222 recipients.

Sequencing was performed with immunoSEQ multiplex PCR; in TCRdb, only in-frame clones are kept and a portion is missing. The table has fewer than 200,000 clones, almost 90% seen once. The sequence was obtained from an adult who received the AZD1222 COVID-19 vaccine. The sequences come from peripheral blood, collected 28 days after the second AZD1222 dose. J is TRBJ2-7 and V is TRBV30; possibly TRBD1 or TRBD2 for D (5 bases each). The CDR3 loop reads CAWSVPDSGMGEQYF. The CDR3 DNA sequence: TGTGCCTGGAGTGTACCCGACAGCGGTATGGGGGAGCAGTACTTC.